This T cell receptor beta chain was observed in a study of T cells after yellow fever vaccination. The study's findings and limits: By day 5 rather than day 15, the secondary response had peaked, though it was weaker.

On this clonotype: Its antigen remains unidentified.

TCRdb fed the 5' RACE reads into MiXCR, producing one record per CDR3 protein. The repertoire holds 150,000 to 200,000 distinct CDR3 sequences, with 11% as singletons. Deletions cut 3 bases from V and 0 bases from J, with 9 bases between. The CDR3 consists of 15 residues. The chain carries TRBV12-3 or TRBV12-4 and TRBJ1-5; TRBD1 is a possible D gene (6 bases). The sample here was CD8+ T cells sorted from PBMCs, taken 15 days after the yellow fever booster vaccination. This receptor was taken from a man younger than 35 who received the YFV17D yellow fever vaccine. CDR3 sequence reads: CASSFGRGSNQPQHF. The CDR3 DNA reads TGTGCCAGCAGTTTCGGCAGGGGTAGCAATCAGCCCCAGCATTTT.